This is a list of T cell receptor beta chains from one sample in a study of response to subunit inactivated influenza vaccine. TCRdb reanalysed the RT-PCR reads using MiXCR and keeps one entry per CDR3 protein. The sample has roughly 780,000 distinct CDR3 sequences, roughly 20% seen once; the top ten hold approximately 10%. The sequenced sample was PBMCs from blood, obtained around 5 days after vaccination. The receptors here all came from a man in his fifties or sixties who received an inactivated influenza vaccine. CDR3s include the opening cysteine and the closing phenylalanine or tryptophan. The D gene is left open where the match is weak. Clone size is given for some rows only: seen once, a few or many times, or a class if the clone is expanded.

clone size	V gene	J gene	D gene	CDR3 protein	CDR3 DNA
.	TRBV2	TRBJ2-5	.	CASSDRAGGQETQYF	TGTGCCAGCAGTGACCGGGCAGGGGGGCAAGAGACCCAGTACTTC
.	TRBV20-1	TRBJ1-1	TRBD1	CSAPRDSGTEAFF	TGCAGTGCTCCTCGGGACAGTGGCACTGAAGCTTTCTTT
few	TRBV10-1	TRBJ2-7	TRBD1	CASSPLTGPSAEQYF	TGCGCCAGCAGTCCCCTGACAGGGCCCTCCGCCGAGCAGTACTTC
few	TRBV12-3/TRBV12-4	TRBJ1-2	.	CASSLEQVYGYTF	TGTGCCAGCAGTTTAGAGCAGGTCTATGGCTACACCTTC
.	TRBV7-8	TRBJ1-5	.	CASSLRAVNQPQHF	TGTGCCAGCAGCTTGAGGGCAGTCAATCAGCCCCAGCATTTT
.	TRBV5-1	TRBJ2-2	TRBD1	CASSEAGTANTGELFF	TGCGCCAGCAGCGAAGCCGGGACAGCTAACACCGGGGAGCTGTTTTTT
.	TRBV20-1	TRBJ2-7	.	CSAKLQGRTYEQYF	TGCAGTGCAAAACTACAGGGTAGGACCTACGAGCAGTACTTC
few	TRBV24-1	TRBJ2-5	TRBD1	CATSDHTRTGAETQYF	TGTGCCACCAGTGATCACACCCGGACAGGGGCAGAGACCCAGTACTTC
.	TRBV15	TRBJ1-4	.	CATSKPWEKLFF	TGTGCCACCAGCAAGCCCTGGGAAAAACTGTTTTTT
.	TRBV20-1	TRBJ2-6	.	CSARDSGVWSSGANVLTF	TGCAGTGCTAGAGATTCAGGGGTATGGAGCTCTGGGGCCAACGTCCTGACTTTC
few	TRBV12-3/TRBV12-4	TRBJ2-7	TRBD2	CASSPTSGGNEQYF	TGTGCCAGCAGCCCTACCAGCGGGGGAAACGAGCAGTACTTC
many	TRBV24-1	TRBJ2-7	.	CATSEGQPSYEQYF	TGTGCCACCAGTGAAGGACAGCCCAGCTACGAGCAGTACTTC
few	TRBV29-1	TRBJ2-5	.	CSVEGRAQETQYF	TGCAGCGTTGAGGGCAGGGCCCAAGAGACCCAGTACTTC
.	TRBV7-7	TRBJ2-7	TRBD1	CASSQGQGAYYEQYF	TGTGCTAGCAGCCAAGGACAGGGGGCCTACTACGAGCAGTACTTC
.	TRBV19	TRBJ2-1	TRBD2	CASTSGGTYNEQFF	TGTGCCAGTACTAGCGGGGGTACCTACAATGAGCAGTTCTTC
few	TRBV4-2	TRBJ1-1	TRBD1	CASSQYTGTGGRNTEAFF	TGTGCCAGCAGCCAATACACCGGGACAGGGGGTCGGAACACTGAAGCTTTCTTT
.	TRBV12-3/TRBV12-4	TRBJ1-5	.	CASSRGNNQPQHF	TGTGCCAGCAGTCGGGGGAACAATCAGCCCCAGCATTTT
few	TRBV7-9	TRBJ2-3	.	CASSDEGRSTDTQYF	TGTGCCAGCAGCGACGAAGGACGTAGCACAGATACGCAGTATTTT
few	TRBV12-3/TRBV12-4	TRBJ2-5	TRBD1	CASSPKWDRESQYF	TGTGCCAGCAGTCCAAAATGGGACAGGGAGTCCCAGTACTTC
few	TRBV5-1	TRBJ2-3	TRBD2	CASRKGASGTSTDTQYF	TGCGCCAGCAGGAAAGGGGCTAGCGGGACATCCACAGATACGCAGTATTTT
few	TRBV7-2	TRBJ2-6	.	CASSPGRRSSGANVLTF	TGTGCCAGCAGTCCAGGGCGACGAAGCTCTGGGGCCAACGTCCTGACTTTC
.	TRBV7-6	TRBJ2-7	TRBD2	CASSEGTSGFYEQYF	TGTGCCAGCAGCGAAGGGACTAGCGGGTTCTACGAGCAGTACTTC
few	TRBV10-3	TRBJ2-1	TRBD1	CAISADRGRPMYEQFF	TGTGCCATCAGCGCGGACAGGGGGCGACCCATGTATGAGCAGTTCTTC
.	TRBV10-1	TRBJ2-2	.	CASSDIAPNTGELFF	TGCGCCAGCAGTGATATAGCCCCGAACACCGGGGAGCTGTTTTTT
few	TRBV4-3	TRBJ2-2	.	CASSQDPDTGELFF	TGCGCCAGCAGCCAAGATCCCGATACCGGGGAGCTGTTTTTT
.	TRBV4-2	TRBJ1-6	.	CASSQGQGSGNSPLHF	TGTGCCAGCAGCCAAGGTCAGGGCAGCGGCAATTCACCCCTCCACTTT
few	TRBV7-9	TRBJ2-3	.	CASSPPQDRVSTDTQYF	TGTGCCAGCAGTCCCCCCCAGGACAGAGTTAGCACAGATACGCAGTATTTT
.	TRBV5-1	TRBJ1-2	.	CASSAGNSANYGYTF	TGCGCCAGCAGTGCGGGGAATTCCGCTAACTATGGCTACACCTTC
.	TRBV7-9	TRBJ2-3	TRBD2	CASSPRGVQDTQYF	TGTGCCAGCAGCCCTCGGGGGGTGCAAGATACGCAGTATTTT
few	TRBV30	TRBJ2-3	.	CAWSAHFGDTQYF	TGTGCCTGGAGTGCCCACTTTGGTGATACGCAGTATTTT
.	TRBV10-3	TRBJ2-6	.	CAISGTTAAGANVLTF	TGTGCCATCAGTGGCACAACAGCGGCTGGGGCCAACGTCCTGACTTTC
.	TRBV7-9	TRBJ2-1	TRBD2	CASSPPPRLAVYNEQFF	TGTGCCAGCAGCCCCCCCCCGCGACTAGCGGTCTACAATGAGCAGTTCTTC
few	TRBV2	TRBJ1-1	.	CASRTAPNTEAFF	TGTGCCAGCAGGACAGCTCCGAACACTGAAGCTTTCTTT
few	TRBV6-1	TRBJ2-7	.	CASSPSWRANEQYF	TGTGCCAGCAGTCCTAGCTGGAGGGCTAACGAGCAGTACTTC
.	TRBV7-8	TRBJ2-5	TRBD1	CASSPWPRGKAKETQYF	TGTGCCAGCAGCCCATGGCCCAGGGGGAAGGCGAAAGAGACCCAGTACTTC
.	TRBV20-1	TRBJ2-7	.	CSAIGSQSSYEQYF	TGCAGTGCTATCGGGTCCCAGAGCTCCTACGAGCAGTACTTC
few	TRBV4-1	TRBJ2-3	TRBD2	CASSLNLAERDTQYF	TGCGCCAGCAGCCTCAACCTAGCGGAAAGAGATACGCAGTATTTT